This paragraph reports one TCR beta chain. Read coverage stops 3 residues before the CDR3 terminus; the germline J gene supplies the remainder. Here immunoSEQ multiplex PCR was the method, and the copy in TCRdb shows in-frame clones only, minus some. The sample holds about 24,000 clones. In germline, CDR1 is SNHLY, CDR2 FYNNEI. Trimming removed 3 bases at V and 6 bases at J, with 15 bases between. This CDR3 comprises 15 residues. The entry originates in a study of T cells in women clearing cervical HPV infection. Looking at the study overall: For cases, blood was sampled a median about 140 days after lesion detection, interquartile range roughly 80 to 230 days.

This TCR was recovered from a woman aged 18 to 75 with a cervical HPV16 infection that either progressed to CIN3+ or cleared (not recorded which). The material sequenced was blood buffy coat. The chain combines TRBV2 with TRBJ2-1; D perhaps matches TRBD1 (5 bases). The CDR3: CASSERQGVGNEQFF. Incomplete CDR3 DNA: TGTGCCAGCAGTGAGCGGCAGGGTGTTGGCAATGAG.